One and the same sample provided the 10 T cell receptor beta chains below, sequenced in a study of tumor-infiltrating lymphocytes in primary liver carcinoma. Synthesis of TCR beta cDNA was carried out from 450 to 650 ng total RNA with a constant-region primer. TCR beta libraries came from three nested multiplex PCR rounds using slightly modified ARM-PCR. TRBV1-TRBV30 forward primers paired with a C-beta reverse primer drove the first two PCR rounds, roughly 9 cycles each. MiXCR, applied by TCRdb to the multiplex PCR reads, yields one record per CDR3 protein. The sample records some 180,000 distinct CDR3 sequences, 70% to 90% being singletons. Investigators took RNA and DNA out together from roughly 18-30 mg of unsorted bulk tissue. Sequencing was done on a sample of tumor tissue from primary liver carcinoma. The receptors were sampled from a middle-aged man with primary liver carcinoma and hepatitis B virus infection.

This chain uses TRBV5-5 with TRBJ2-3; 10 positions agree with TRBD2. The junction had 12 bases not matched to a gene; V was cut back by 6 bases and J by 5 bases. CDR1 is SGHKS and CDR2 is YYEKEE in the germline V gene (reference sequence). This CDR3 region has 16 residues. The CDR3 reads CASNLFAAGGGDTQYF. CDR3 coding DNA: TGTGCCAGCAACCTCTTTGCAGCGGGAGGGGGAGATACGCAGTATTTT.

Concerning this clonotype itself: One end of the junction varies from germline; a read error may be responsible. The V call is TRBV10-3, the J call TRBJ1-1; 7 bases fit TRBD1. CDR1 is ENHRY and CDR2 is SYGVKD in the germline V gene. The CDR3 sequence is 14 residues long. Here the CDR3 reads CAISSRDRGLEDFF. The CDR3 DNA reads TGTGCCATCAGCTCGAGGGACAGAGGCCTTGAAGATTTCTTT.

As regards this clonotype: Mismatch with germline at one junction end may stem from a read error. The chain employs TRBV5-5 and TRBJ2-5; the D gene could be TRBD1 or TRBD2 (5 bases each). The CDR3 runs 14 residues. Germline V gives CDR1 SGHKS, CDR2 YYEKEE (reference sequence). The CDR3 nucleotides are TGTGCCAGCAGCTCTAATACTAGGGGAGAGACCCAGCACTTC. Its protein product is CASSSNTRGETQHF.

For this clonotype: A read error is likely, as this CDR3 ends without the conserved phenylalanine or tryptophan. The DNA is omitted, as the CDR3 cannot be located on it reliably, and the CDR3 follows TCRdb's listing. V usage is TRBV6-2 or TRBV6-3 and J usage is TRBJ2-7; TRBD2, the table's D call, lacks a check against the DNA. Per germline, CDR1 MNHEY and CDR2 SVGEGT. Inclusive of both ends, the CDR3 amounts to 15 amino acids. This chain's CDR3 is CATSTPTSGGYEQYL.

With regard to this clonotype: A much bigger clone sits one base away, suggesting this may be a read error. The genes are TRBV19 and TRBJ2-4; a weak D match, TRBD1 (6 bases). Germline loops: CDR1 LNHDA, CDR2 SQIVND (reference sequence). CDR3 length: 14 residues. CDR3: CGRGDMLPKNIQYF. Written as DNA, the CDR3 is TGTGGCAGAGGGGACATGCTTCCCAAAAACATTCAGTACTTC.

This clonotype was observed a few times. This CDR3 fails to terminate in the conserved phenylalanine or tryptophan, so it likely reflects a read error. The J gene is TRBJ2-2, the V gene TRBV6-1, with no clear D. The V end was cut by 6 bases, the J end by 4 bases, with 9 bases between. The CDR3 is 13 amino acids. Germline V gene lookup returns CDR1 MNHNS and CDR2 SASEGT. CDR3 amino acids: CASSRVFTGELFL. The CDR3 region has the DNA TGTGCCAGCAGCCGGGTTTTCACCGGGGAGCTGTTTCTT.

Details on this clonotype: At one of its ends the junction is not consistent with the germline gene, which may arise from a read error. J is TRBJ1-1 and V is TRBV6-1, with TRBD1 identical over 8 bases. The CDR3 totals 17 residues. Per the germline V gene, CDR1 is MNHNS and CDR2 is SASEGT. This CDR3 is CASNEGEEQGANTEAFF. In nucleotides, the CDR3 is TGTGCCAGCAATGAAGGTGAAGAGCAGGGGGCCAACACTGAAGCTTTCTTT.

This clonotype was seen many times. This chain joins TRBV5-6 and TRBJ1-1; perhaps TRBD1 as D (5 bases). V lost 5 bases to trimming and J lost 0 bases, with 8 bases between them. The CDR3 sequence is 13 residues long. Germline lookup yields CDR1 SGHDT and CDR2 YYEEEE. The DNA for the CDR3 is TGTGCCAGCAGTCGGACAATGAACACTGAAGCTTTCTTT. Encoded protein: CASSRTMNTEAFF.

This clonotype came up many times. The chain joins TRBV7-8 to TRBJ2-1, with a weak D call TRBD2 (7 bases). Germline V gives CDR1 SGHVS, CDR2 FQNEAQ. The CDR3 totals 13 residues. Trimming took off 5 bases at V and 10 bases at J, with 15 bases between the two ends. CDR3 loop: CASSPGGPLEQFF. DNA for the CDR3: TGTGCCAGCAGCCCCGGGGGGCCTCTAGAGCAGTTCTTC.

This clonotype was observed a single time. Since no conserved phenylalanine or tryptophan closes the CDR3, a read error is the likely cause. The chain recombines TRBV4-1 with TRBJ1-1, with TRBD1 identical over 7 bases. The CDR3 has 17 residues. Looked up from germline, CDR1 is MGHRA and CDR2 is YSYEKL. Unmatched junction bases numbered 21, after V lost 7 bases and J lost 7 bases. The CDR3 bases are TGCGCCAGCATGTCTACTTCCACAGGGGCTGTGATTGATGAAGCTTTCATT. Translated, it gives CASMSTSTGAVIDEAFI.